Listed below are T cell receptor beta chains from one sample, sequenced in a study of blood T cell repertoires in COVID-19. Sequencing was performed with immunoSEQ multiplex PCR; in TCRdb, only in-frame clones are kept and a portion is missing. This sample has approximately 500,000 clones; roughly 90% occur once, and the top ten carry approximately 1.8%. Material for sequencing was PBMCs or T cells enriched from blood (not recorded which). All receptors come from a woman between 40 and 50 years old who had recovered from COVID-19. Both conserved end residues are part of each CDR3. D genes are given only for firm matches. The size entry is marked missing in some rows and otherwise reads once, few, many or a size class.

D	size	V	J	DNA	CDR3
NA	NA	TRBV5-5	TRBJ2-5	TGTGCCAGCAGTGAGGAGGCGGGGACCCAGTACTTC	CASSEEAGTQYF
TRBD2	NA	TRBV13	TRBJ2-7	TGTGCCAGCAGCTTAGCCCAACTAGCGGGGGTAACCTACGAGCAGTACTTC	CASSLAQLAGVTYEQYF
NA	NA	TRBV20-1	TRBJ1-1	TGCAGTGCTAGAAAAGACAGTGAAGCTTTCTTT	CSARKDSEAFF
TRBD2	NA	TRBV19	TRBJ2-1	TGTGCCTGTCGAGGGACTAGCGCCTTGAGCTCCTACAATGAGCAGTTCTTC	CACRGTSALSSYNEQFF
TRBD1	once	TRBV28	TRBJ1-2	TGTGCCAGCAGTCCGGGCAGGGGGATAGTCGATGGCTACACCTTC	CASSPGRGIVDGYTF
NA	once	TRBV19	TRBJ2-5	TGTGCCAGTAGTGGATGGGACTCAGAAGAGACCCAGTACTTC	CASSGWDSEETQYF
NA	NA	TRBV30	TRBJ2-1	TGTGCCTGGACCAGTCGGGGGAGATACAATGAGCAGTTCTTC	CAWTSRGRYNEQFF
NA	few	TRBV7-9	TRBJ1-1	TGTGCCAGCAGCGAAGAGACGGGAACTGAAGCTTTCTTT	CASSEETGTEAFF
NA	NA	TRBV7-6	TRBJ2-1	TGTGCCAGCAGCCCCTCGGGCAATGAGCAGTTCTTC	CASSPSGNEQFF
TRBD1	NA	TRBV27	TRBJ1-6	TGTGCCAGCAGTTTGGGACAGGGGGTTTCACCCCTCCACTTT	CASSLGQGVSPLHF